This T cell receptor (beta chain) stems from a study of cytomegalovirus exposure and HLA in healthy donors. General study findings and limits: Researchers counted roughly 150 TCR beta chains as cytomegalovirus-associated. A later analysis by the authors found several of the most significant clusters apparently linked to common viral pathogens. In the analysis, some V segments, TRBV6-2 and TRBV6-3 included, were excluded as indistinguishable.

The PCR ran on 60 Vbeta and 13 Jbeta primers. Profiled with immunoSEQ multiplex PCR; TCRdb holds only in-frame clones, not every one. Here the sample table reports 100,000 to 150,000 clones. As to this clone: Its cognate antigen is unknown.

CDR1 SEHNR and CDR2 FQNEAQ come from the germline V gene (reference sequence). CDR3 size: 19 residues. V lost 6 bases and J 0 bases, leaving 24 bases between the germline ends. Input material: PBMCs. This receptor was taken from a man aged 25-45 years in good health and CMV-seronegative. The chain recombines TRBV7-9 with TRBJ1-5; weak D call: TRBD1 (5 bases). The CDR3 sequence: CASRGLLGAAHNSNQPQHF. The CDR3 DNA reads TGTGCCAGCAGGGGGCTTTTAGGGGCAGCCCATAATAGCAATCAGCCCCAGCATTTT.